A selection of T cell receptor beta chains follows, all from one sample in a study of T-cell reconstitution after alpha-beta-depleted transplantation in children. TCRdb passed the PCR reads through MiXCR, listing each CDR3 protein once. Among approximately 980,000 distinct CDR3 sequences listed, roughly 29% were seen once. The sequences come from PBMCs, mostly from graft donor cells, collected 360 days after TCRalphabeta/CD19-depleted stem cell transplant. The source is a boy younger than two who had a stem cell transplant for SCID, so the T cells may come from the graft donor. CDR3s include the opening cysteine and the closing phenylalanine or tryptophan. Each record gives: J gene, clone size, V gene, CDR3 length, D gene, CDR3 DNA, CDR3 protein. The D gene is left open where the match is weak. Size tells how often a clone was seen (once, few, many) or the class of an expanded clone, and some rows leave it out.

J gene: TRBJ2-7; clone size: .; V gene: TRBV2; CDR3 length: 13; D gene: TRBD1; CDR3 DNA: TGTGCCAGCAGAGGACAGGGTCTCTACGAGCAGTACTTC; CDR3 protein: CASRGQGLYEQYF
J gene: TRBJ2-3; clone size: .; V gene: TRBV7-2; CDR3 length: 13; D gene: .; CDR3 DNA: TGTGCCAGCAGCTTATTGGGGAGGGATACGCAGTATTTT; CDR3 protein: CASSLLGRDTQYF
J gene: TRBJ2-1; clone size: .; V gene: TRBV20-1; CDR3 length: 14; D gene: TRBD1; CDR3 DNA: TGCAGTGCGGCCGGAGGACAGGGCTTCAATGAGCAGTTCTTC; CDR3 protein: CSAAGGQGFNEQFF
J gene: TRBJ1-1; clone size: once; V gene: TRBV10-3; CDR3 length: 15; D gene: .; CDR3 DNA: TGTACCATCAGTTTAGTGCGGCAGATGAACACTGAAGCTTTCTTT; CDR3 protein: CTISLVRQMNTEAFF
J gene: TRBJ2-3; clone size: few; V gene: TRBV6-1; CDR3 length: 14; D gene: .; CDR3 DNA: TGTGCCAGTCGTCTGTCGGGGGCCGCAGATACGCAGTATTTT; CDR3 protein: CASRLSGAADTQYF
J gene: TRBJ1-5; clone size: .; V gene: TRBV12-3/TRBV12-4; CDR3 length: 15; D gene: TRBD1; CDR3 DNA: TGTGCCAGCAGTTTAGAAACGGGACAGGGATACCCCCAGCATTTT; CDR3 protein: CASSLETGQGYPQHF
J gene: TRBJ2-7; clone size: .; V gene: TRBV12-3/TRBV12-4; CDR3 length: 17; D gene: .; CDR3 DNA: TGTGCCAGCAGCCCCGGGACTCTTCTTTCGCCTAACTACGAGCAGTACTTC; CDR3 protein: CASSPGTLLSPNYEQYF
J gene: TRBJ2-1; clone size: few; V gene: TRBV27; CDR3 length: 16; D gene: .; CDR3 DNA: TGTGCCAGCAGTTTGGGTTGGACACGGGCGCGGGATGAGCAGTTCTTC; CDR3 protein: CASSLGWTRARDEQFF
J gene: TRBJ1-4; clone size: .; V gene: TRBV29-1; CDR3 length: 11; D gene: .; CDR3 DNA: TGCAGCGTTGGCTTTGGGGAAAAACTGTTTTTT; CDR3 protein: CSVGFGEKLFF
J gene: TRBJ2-3; clone size: few; V gene: TRBV2; CDR3 length: 11; D gene: .; CDR3 DNA: TGTGCCAGCAGTGAAGATGTGATCACACATTTT; CDR3 protein: CASSEDVITHF
J gene: TRBJ2-5; clone size: few; V gene: TRBV11-2; CDR3 length: 17; D gene: TRBD2; CDR3 DNA: TGTGCCAGCAGCTTAGATCTCTCCCTAGCGGGTCAAGAGACCCAGTACTTC; CDR3 protein: CASSLDLSLAGQETQYF
J gene: TRBJ2-7; clone size: .; V gene: TRBV7-6; CDR3 length: 16; D gene: TRBD1; CDR3 DNA: TGTGCCAGCAGCTTAAGGGGGCCCGAGACATTATACGAGCAGTACTTC; CDR3 protein: CASSLRGPETLYEQYF
J gene: TRBJ2-1; clone size: .; V gene: TRBV14; CDR3 length: 16; D gene: TRBD2; CDR3 DNA: TGTGCCAGCAGCCAAGATAGGGCGGGGGGACACAATGAGCAGTTCTTC; CDR3 protein: CASSQDRAGGHNEQFF
J gene: TRBJ2-1; clone size: many; V gene: TRBV7-9; CDR3 length: 16; D gene: TRBD1; CDR3 DNA: TGTGCCAGCAGCTCAAGACAAAGGACAGGGTCGGGTGAGCAGTTCTTC; CDR3 protein: CASSSRQRTGSGEQFF